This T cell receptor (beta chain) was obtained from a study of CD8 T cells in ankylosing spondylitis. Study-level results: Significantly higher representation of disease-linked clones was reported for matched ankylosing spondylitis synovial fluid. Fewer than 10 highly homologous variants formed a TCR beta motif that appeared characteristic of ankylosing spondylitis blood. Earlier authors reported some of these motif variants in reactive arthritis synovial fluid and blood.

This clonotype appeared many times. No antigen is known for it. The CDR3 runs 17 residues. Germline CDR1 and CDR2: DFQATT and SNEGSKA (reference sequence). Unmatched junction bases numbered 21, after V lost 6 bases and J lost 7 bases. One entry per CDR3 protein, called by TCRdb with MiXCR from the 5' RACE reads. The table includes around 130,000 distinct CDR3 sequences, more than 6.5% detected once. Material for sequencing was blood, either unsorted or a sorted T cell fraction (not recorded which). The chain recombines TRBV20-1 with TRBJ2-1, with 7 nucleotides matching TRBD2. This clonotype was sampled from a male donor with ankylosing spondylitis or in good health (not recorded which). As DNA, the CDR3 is TGCAGTGCAACAGCGGGATGGGGGGGGGGAGGTCGGAATGAGCAGTTCTTC. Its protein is CSATAGWGGGGRNEQFF.